Below are 20 T cell receptor beta chains sequenced from a single sample in a study of blood T cells in healthy people across ages. A second PCR of 7 to 11 cycles used a sample-barcoded 5' primer and a J-beta primer mix. TCRdb ran MiXCR on the 5' RACE reads and lists one entry per CDR3 protein. The table lists 780,000 or so distinct CDR3 sequences, more than 20% of them singletons. These data are also associated with another study on T cells of mothers and their children.

The specimen sequenced was blood. These receptors originate from a boy between 10 and 17 years old in good health.

The chain carries TRBV18 and TRBJ1-3; no firm D call. V lost 4 bases and J 3 bases, leaving 7 bases between the germline ends. This CDR3 is built from 13 residues. Germline V gives CDR1 KGHSH, CDR2 LQKENI. DNA of the CDR3: TGTGCCAGCTCACTGGGAGTTGGAAACACCATATATTTT. It specifies CASSLGVGNTIYF.

Written as DNA, the CDR3 is TGCGCCAGCAGCCAAGATCGGGCGGGGGGGGCGGAGACCCAGTACTTC. It encodes CASSQDRAGGAETQYF. The gene calls are TRBV4-3 and TRBJ2-5, with 9 positions matching TRBD2. The CDR3 sequence is 16 residues long. Germline V gene data show CDR1 as LGHNA and CDR2 as YSLEER. V lost 0 bases to trimming and J lost 5 bases; unmatched junction nucleotides: 7.

This chain links TRBV28 with TRBJ2-1; TRBD1 matches at 8 bases. This CDR3 comprises 14 residues. Germline assignment: CDR1 MDHEN and CDR2 SYDVKM. Trimming cost V 8 bases and J 1 base; bases outside gene matches: 4. The DNA for the CDR3 is TGTGCCAGCGGGACAGGCCGATCCTACAATGAGCAGTTCTTC. Protein product: CASGTGRSYNEQFF.

This rearrangement joins TRBV4-3 to TRBJ2-7; tentative D call: TRBD1 (6 bases). CDR3 length equals 13 residues. From germline, CDR1 is LGHNA and CDR2 YSLEER. Deletions cut 0 bases from V and 6 bases from J, with 9 bases between. CDR3 nucleotides: TGCGCCAGCAGCCAAGATTTACAGGGCGAGCAGTACTTC. Amino acid sequence: CASSQDLQGEQYF.

This chain uses TRBV12-3 or TRBV12-4 with TRBJ2-7; D gene unclear. The V and J ends lost 4 bases and 5 bases respectively, with 15 bases between them. The length of the CDR3 is 14 residues. CDR3 DNA: TGTGCCAGCAGTTCCCGAACCGTGATGGACGAGCAGTACTTC. Translation gives CASSSRTVMDEQYF.

The chain has TRBV29-1 and TRBJ2-7; 10 bases align to TRBD1. The CDR3 spans 14 residues. CDR1 is SQVTM, CDR2 ANQGSEA, per germline. J gave up 2 bases and V 7 bases, and 8 bases lay outside the gene matches. In DNA form, the CDR3 reads TGCAGCGCTGTCCCGGACAGGGGGGCCTACGAGCAGTACTTC. This translates into CSAVPDRGAYEQYF.

V is TRBV29-1 and J is TRBJ1-2; perhaps TRBD1 as D (5 bases). The V end was cut by 1 base, the J end by 1 base, with 13 bases between. Germline V gene data show CDR1 as SQVTM and CDR2 as ANQGSEA. CDR3 length: 15 residues. As DNA, the CDR3 is TGCAGCGTTGAAGGGTTTCCAGGGCTTAACTATGGCTACACCTTC. Amino acid sequence: CSVEGFPGLNYGYTF.

This clonotype was recorded a few times. The rearrangement uses TRBV29-1 and TRBJ2-7; TRBD1 matches 9 bases. This CDR3 is 15 amino acids long. Losses at the gene ends were 6 bases for V and 6 bases for J; bases not matched to a gene: 15. Germline V gene lookup returns CDR1 SQVTM and CDR2 ANQGSEA. The CDR3 DNA reads TGCAGCGTCGCGCCTGCCGGGACAGGGTTTCTCGAGCAGTACTTC. Its protein product is CSVAPAGTGFLEQYF.

This clonotype was observed many times. The chain carries TRBV21-1 and TRBJ2-5; TRBD2, the table's D call, was not compared with the DNA. TRBV21-1 is a documented pseudogene. The CDR3 spans 14 residues. CDR3 in amino acids: CASSNNSGRETQYF. As DNA, the CDR3 is TGTGCCAGCAGCAATAACTCGGGGAGGGAGACCCAGTACTTC.

J is TRBJ2-7 and V is TRBV20-1; D not resolved. Germline assignment: CDR1 DFQATT and CDR2 SNEGSKA (reference sequence). This CDR3 contains 13 residues. V lost 1 base to trimming and J lost 4 bases, with 11 bases between them. The CDR3 loop is CSARGYIKYEQYF. CDR3 coding DNA: TGCAGTGCTAGAGGATATATAAAGTACGAGCAGTACTTC.

V is TRBV29-1 and J is TRBJ1-5, with TRBD1 identical over 7 bases. The J segment lost 4 bases and the V segment lost 4 bases, leaving 4 bases of the junction unmatched. The length of the CDR3 is 13 residues. Germline-derived CDR1 and CDR2 are SQVTM and ANQGSEA. The CDR3 reads CSVGLQGNQPQHF. DNA for the CDR3: TGCAGCGTTGGACTACAGGGGAATCAGCCCCAGCATTTT.

This clonotype was counted only a few times. V is TRBV29-1 and J is TRBJ2-7; 8 bases align to TRBD1. J was trimmed by 2 bases and V by 6 bases; bases with no gene match: 6. CDR1 is SQVTM, CDR2 ANQGSEA, per germline. This CDR3 has 13 amino acids. The CDR3 DNA sequence: TGCAGCGTGCAAGGACAGGGAACCTACGAGCAGTACTTC. As protein: CSVQGQGTYEQYF.

This clonotype appeared a few times. The chain combines TRBV4-3 with TRBJ1-1; D remains ambiguous. The CDR3 covers 16 residues. The germline V gene encodes CDR1 LGHNA and CDR2 YSLEER. V dropped 0 bases and J dropped 7 bases, with 18 bases sitting between them. The DNA of the CDR3 is TGCGCCAGCAGCCAAGATTTGGGCACACTGGAGTTTGAAGCTTTCTTT. Protein product: CASSQDLGTLEFEAFF.

This clonotype was seen more than once but under ten times. The J gene is TRBJ2-1, the V gene TRBV11-2; D gene unclear. The V end was cut by 6 bases, the J end by 1 base, with 13 bases between. The germline CDR1 and CDR2 sequences are SGHAT and FQNNGV. The CDR3 totals 15 residues. CDR3 region: CASSQDGRSYNEQFF. In DNA form, the CDR3 reads TGTGCCAGCAGTCAAGACGGAAGATCCTACAATGAGCAGTTCTTC.

The chain combines TRBV21-1 with TRBJ2-1; the table calls TRBD1, which could not be checked here. TRBV21-1 is a recognized pseudogene. The CDR3 is 15 amino acids. CDR3 sequence reads: CASSKYSRRDNEQFF. CDR3 DNA sequence: TGTGCCAGCAGCAAATATTCTCGCAGGGACAATGAGCAGTTCTTC.

This chain links TRBV20-1 with TRBJ2-3, with TRBD1 identical over 8 bases. The V gene's germline CDR1 is DFQATT and CDR2 SNEGSKA (reference sequence). The CDR3 spans 15 residues. The V gene end was trimmed by 3 bases and the J gene end by 2 bases; junction bases not matched to a gene: 7. CDR3 in amino acids: CSASDRGVLTDTQYF. The CDR3 DNA sequence: TGCAGTGCTAGCGACAGGGGAGTGCTCACAGATACGCAGTATTTT.

The genes are TRBV20-1 and TRBJ2-5, with D perhaps matching TRBD2 (5 bases). CDR1 is DFQATT, CDR2 SNEGSKA, per germline (reference sequence). The germline V and J ends were trimmed by 2 bases and 5 bases, with 15 bases remaining between them. The CDR3 covers 14 residues. CDR3 residues: CSARPGQRGETQYF. DNA for the CDR3: TGCAGTGCTAGACCGGGCCAAAGAGGGGAGACCCAGTACTTC.

The chain carries TRBV7-3 and TRBJ2-2; 7 bases map to TRBD2. Per the germline V gene, CDR1 is SGHTA and CDR2 is FQGTGA. Trimming at V came to 2 bases and at J to 4 bases, leaving 4 bases not matched to a gene. The CDR3 contains 15 residues. The CDR3 spells CASSLLGGVTGELFF. In DNA form, the CDR3 reads TGTGCCAGCAGCTTATTGGGAGGGGTCACCGGGGAGCTGTTTTTT. Looking up the rest from reference TRBV7-3 and TRBJ2-2 gives the full variable domain: GAGVSQTPSNKVTEKGKYVELRCDPISGHTALYWYRQSLGQGPEFLIYFQGTGAADDSGLPNDRFFAVRPEGSVSTLKIQRTERGDSAVYLCASSLLGGVTGELFFGEGSRLTVL.

This clonotype has just a few counts. The chain is built from TRBV7-6 and TRBJ2-5, with a possible D match to TRBD2 (5 bases). The V end lost 4 bases, the J end lost 1 base, and 13 bases lay between the germline ends. The germline V gene encodes CDR1 SGHVS and CDR2 FNYEAQ. The CDR3 contains 15 residues. The CDR3 spells CASSSALEGQETQYF. The CDR3 coding sequence is TGTGCCAGCAGCTCTGCCCTTGAGGGCCAAGAGACCCAGTACTTC. Full variable domain (outside the CDR3, taken from reference TRBV7-6 and TRBJ2-5): GAGVSQSPRYKVTKRGQDVALRCDPISGHVSLYWYRQALGQGPEFLTYFNYEAQQDKSGLPNDRFSAERPEGSISTLTIQRTEQRDSAMYRCASSSALEGQETQYFGPGTRLLVL.

The genes are TRBV7-8 and TRBJ2-1; 9 bases align to TRBD2. Unmatched junction bases numbered 11, after V lost 2 bases and J lost 6 bases. The CDR3 loop spans 17 amino acids. The germline V gene has CDR1 SGHVS and CDR2 FQNEAQ. The DNA of the CDR3 is TGTGCCAGCAGCTTAAGGGGCGGGAGGGCTATGTCCAATGAGCAGTTCTTC. It specifies CASSLRGGRAMSNEQFF.